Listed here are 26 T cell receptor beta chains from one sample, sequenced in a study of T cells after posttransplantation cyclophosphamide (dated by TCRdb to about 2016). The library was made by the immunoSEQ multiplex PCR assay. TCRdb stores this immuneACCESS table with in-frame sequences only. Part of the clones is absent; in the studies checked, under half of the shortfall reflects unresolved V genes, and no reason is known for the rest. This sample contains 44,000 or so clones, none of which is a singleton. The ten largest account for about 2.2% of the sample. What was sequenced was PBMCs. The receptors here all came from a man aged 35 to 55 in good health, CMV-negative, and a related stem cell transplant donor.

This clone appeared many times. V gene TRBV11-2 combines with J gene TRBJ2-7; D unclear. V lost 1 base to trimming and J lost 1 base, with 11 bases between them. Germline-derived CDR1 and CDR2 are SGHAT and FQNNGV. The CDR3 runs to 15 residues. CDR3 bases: TGTGCCAGCAGCTTAGGCTCTACTGATTCCTACGAGCAGTACTTC. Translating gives CASSLGSTDSYEQYF.

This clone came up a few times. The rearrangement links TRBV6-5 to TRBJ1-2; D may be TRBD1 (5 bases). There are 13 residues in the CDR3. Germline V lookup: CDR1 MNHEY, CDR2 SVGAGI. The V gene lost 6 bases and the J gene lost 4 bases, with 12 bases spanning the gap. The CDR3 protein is CASSARQPYGYTF. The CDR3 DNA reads TGTGCCAGCAGCGCCCGACAGCCCTATGGCTACACCTTC.

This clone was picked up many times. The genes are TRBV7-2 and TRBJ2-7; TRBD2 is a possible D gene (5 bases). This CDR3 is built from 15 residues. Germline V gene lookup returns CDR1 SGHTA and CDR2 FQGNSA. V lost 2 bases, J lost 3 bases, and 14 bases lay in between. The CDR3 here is CASSLLTAAGYEQYF. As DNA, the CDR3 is TGTGCCAGCAGCTTACTTACTGCGGCGGGCTACGAGCAGTACTTC.

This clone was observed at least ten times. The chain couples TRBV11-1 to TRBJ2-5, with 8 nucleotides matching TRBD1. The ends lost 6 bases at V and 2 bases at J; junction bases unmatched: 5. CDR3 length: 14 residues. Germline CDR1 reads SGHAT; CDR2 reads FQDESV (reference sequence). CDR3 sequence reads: CASRKGQGQETQYF. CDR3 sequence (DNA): TGTGCCAGCAGGAAAGGACAGGGACAAGAGACCCAGTACTTC.

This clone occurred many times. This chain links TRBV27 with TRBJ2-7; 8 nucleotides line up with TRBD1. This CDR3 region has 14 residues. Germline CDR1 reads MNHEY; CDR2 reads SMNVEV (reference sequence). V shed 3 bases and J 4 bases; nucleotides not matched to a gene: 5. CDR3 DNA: TGTGCCAGCAGTTTTTCCAGGGGGCCATACGAGCAGTACTTC. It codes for CASSFSRGPYEQYF.

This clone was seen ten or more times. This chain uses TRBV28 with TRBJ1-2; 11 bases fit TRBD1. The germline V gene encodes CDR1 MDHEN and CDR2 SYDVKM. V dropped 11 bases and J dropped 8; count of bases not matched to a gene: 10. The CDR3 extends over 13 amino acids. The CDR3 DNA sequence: TGTGCCGCTAGGGGGACAGGGGGTGACGGCTACACCTTC. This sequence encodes CAARGTGGDGYTF.

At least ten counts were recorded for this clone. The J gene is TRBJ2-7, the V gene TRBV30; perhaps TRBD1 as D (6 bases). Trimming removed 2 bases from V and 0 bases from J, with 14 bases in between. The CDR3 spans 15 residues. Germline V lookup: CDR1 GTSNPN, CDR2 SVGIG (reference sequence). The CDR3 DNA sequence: TGTGCCTGGAGTCCAGGGGCCAAGCGCTCCTACGAGCAGTACTTC. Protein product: CAWSPGAKRSYEQYF.

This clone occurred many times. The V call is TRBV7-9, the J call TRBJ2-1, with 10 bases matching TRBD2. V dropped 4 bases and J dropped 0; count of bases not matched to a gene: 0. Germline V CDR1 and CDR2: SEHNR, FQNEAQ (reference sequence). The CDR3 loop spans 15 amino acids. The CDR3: CASSWTSGSYNEQFF. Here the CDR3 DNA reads TGTGCCAGCAGCTGGACTAGCGGCTCCTACAATGAGCAGTTCTTC.

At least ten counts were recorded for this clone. Written as DNA, the CDR3 is TGTGCCAGCAGCCCCCTAGGAGGGGGGGGCACTGAAGCTTTCTTT. Its translation: CASSPLGGGGTEAFF. The chain uses TRBV7-6 and TRBJ1-1; the D gene is possibly TRBD1 (6 bases). CDR3 length: 15 residues. The germline CDR1 and CDR2 sequences are SGHVS and FNYEAQ. V was clipped by 5 bases and J by 4 bases, with 17 bases between them.

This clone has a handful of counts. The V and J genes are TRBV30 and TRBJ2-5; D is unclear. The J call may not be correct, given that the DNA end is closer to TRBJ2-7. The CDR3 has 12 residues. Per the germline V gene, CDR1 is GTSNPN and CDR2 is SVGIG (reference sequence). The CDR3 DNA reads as TGTGCATGGGGTCTTTCCTCCTACGAGCAGTACTTC. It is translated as CAWGLSSYEQYF.

The DNA for the CDR3 is TGTGCCAGTAGACAGGTCAGCCACGAGCAGTACTTC. Translated: CASRQVSHEQYF. The chain recombines TRBV6-5 with TRBJ2-7, with D possibly TRBD1 on 6 matching bases. V was cut by 9 bases and J by 5 bases, with 14 bases left in between. The CDR3 loop spans 12 amino acids. CDR1 is MNHEY, CDR2 SVGAGI, per germline.

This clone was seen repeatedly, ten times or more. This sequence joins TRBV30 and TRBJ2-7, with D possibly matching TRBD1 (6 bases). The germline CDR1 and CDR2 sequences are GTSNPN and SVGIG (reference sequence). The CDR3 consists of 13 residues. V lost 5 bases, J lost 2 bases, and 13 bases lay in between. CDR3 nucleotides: TGTGCCTGGGGACAGTGGGAAACCTACGAGCAGTACTTC. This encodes CAWGQWETYEQYF.

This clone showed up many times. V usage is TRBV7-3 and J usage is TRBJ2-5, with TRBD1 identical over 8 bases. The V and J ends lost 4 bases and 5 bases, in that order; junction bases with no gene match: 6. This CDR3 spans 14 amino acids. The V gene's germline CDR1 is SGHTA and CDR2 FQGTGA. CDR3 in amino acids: CASSSDRGLETQYF. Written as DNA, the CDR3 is TGTGCCAGCAGCTCCGACAGGGGTTTGGAGACCCAGTACTTC.

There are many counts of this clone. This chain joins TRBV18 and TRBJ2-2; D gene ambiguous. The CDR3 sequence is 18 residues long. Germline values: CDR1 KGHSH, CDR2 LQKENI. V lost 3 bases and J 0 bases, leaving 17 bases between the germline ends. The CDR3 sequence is CASSPLPHNRANTGELFF. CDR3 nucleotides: TGTGCCAGCTCACCGTTACCACATAACAGAGCGAACACCGGGGAGCTGTTTTTT.

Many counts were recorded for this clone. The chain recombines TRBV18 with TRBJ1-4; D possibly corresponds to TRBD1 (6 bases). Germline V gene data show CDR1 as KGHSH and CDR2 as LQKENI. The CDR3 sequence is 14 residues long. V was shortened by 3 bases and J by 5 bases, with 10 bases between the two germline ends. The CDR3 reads CASSPRDNNEKLFF. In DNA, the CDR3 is TGTGCCAGCTCACCTCGGGACAACAATGAAAAACTGTTTTTT.

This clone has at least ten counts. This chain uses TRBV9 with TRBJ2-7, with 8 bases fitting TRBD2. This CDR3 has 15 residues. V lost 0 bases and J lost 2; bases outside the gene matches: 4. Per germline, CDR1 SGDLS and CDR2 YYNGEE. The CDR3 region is CASSVGVSGTYEQYF. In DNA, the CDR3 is TGTGCCAGCAGCGTAGGGGTTAGCGGGACCTACGAGCAGTACTTC. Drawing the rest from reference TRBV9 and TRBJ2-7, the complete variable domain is DSGVTQTPKHLITATGQRVTLRCSPRSGDLSVYWYQQSLDQGLQFLIQYYNGEERAKGNILERFSAQQFPDLHSELNLSSLELGDSALYFCASSVGVSGTYEQYFGPGTRLTVT.

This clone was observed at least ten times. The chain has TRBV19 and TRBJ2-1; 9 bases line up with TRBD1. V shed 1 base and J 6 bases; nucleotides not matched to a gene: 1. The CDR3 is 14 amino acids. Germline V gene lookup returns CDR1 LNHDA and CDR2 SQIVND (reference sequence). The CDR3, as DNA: TGTGCCAGTAGTATAGGACAGGGGGGCAATGAGCAGTTCTTC. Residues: CASSIGQGGNEQFF.

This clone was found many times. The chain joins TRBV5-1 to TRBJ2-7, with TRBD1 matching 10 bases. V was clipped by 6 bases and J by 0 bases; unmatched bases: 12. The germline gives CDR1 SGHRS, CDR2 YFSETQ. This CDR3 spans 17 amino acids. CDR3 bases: TGCGCCAGCACCGGGACAGGGGCGACCTATAGCTCCTACGAGCAGTACTTC. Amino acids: CASTGTGATYSSYEQYF.

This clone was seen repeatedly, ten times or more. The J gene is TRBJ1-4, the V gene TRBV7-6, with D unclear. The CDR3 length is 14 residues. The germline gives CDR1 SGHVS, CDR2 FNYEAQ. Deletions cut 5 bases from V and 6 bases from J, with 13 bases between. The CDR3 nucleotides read TGTGCCAGCAGCCTAGGAGCAGGTTATGAAAAACTGTTTTTT. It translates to CASSLGAGYEKLFF.

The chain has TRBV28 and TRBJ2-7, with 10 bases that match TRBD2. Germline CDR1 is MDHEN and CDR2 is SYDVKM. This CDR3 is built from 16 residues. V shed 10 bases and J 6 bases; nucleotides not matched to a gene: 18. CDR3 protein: CAIRTGTSGRASEQYF. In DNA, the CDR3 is TGTGCCATCCGGACAGGGACAAGCGGGAGGGCAAGCGAGCAGTACTTC. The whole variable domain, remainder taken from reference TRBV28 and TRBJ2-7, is DVKVTQSSRYLVKRTGEKVFLECVQDMDHENMFWYRQDPGLGLRLIYFSYDVKMKEKGDIPEGYSVSREKKERFSLILESASTNQTSMYLCAIRTGTSGRASEQYFGPGTRLTVT.

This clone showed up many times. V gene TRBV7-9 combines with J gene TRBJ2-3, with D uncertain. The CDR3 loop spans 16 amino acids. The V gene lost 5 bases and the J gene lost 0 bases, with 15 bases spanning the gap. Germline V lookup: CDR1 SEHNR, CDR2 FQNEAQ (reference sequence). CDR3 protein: CASSIDGLDSTDTQYF. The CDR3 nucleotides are TGTGCCAGCAGCATAGACGGCCTAGATAGCACAGATACGCAGTATTTT.

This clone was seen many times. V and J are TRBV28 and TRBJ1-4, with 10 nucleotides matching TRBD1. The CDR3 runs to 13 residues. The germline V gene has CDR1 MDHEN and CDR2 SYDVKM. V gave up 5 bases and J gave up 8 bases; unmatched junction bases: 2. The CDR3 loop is CASSRQGAEKLFF. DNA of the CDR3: TGTGCCAGCAGTAGACAGGGGGCAGAAAAACTGTTTTTT.

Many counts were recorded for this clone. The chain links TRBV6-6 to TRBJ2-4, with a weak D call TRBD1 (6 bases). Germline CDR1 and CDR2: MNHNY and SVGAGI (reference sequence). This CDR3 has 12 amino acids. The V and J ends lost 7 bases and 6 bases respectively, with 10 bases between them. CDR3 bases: TGTGCCAGCATAGGGGGTAGAAACATTCAGTACTTC. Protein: CASIGGRNIQYF.

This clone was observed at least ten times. The CDR3 bases are TGTGCCAGCAGCTTAGGGCCGAACTACGAGCAGTACTTC. Its translation is CASSLGPNYEQYF. V and J are TRBV7-3 and TRBJ2-7; the D is unclear. Germline V gives CDR1 SGHTA, CDR2 FQGTGA. V dropped 2 bases and J dropped 3 bases, with 8 bases sitting between them. This CDR3 spans 13 amino acids.

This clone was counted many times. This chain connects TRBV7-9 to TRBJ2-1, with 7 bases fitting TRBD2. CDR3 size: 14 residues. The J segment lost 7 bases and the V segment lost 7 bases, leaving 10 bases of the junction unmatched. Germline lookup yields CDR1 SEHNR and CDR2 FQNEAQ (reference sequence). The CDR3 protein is CASTSGAGYNEQFF. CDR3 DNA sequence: TGTGCCAGCACCTCTGGAGCGGGATATAATGAGCAGTTCTTC.

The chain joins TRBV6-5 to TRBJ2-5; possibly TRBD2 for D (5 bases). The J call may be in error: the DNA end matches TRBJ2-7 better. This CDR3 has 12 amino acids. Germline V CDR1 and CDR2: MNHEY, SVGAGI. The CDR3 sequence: CASKTGNYEQYF. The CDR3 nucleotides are TGTGCCAGCAAAACGGGAAACTACGAGCAGTACTTC.